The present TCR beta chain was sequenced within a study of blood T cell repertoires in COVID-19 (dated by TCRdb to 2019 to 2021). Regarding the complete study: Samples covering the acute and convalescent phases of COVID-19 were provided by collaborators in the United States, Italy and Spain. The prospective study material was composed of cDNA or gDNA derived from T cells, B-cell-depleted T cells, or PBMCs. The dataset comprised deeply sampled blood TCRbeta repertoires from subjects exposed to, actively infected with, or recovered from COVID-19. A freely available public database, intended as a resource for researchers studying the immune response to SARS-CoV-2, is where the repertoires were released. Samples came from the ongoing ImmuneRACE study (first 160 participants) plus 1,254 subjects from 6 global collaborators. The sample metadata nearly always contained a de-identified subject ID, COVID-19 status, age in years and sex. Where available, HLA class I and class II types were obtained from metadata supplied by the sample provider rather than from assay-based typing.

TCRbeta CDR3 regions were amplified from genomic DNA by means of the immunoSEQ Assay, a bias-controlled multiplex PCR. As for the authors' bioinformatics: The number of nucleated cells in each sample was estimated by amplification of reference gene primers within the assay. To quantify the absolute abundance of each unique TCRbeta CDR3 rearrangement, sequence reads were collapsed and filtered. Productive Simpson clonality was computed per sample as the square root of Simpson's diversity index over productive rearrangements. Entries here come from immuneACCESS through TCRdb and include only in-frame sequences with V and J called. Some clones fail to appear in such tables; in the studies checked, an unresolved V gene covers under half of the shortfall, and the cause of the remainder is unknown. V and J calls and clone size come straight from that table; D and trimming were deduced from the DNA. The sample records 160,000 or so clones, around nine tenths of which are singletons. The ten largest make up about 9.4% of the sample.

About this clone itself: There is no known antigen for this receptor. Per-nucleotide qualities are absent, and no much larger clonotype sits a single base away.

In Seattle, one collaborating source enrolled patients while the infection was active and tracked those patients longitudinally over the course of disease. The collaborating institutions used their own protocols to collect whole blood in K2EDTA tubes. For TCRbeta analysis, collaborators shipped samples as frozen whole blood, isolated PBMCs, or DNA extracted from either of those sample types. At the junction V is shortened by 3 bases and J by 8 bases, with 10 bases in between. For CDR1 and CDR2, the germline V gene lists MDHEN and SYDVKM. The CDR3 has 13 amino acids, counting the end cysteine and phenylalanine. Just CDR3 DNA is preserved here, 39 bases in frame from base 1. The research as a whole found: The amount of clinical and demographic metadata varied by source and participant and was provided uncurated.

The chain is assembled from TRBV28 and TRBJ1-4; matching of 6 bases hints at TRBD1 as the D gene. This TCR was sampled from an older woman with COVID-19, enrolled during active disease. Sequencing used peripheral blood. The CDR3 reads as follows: CASSFQGREKLFF. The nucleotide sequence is TGTGCCAGCAGTTTCCAGGGGCGGGAAAAACTGTTTTTT.